What follows describes a single T cell receptor (beta chain). Its antigen is unidentified. Noted treatment: some 20 received Ad26.COV2.S at low or high dose, single or two shots; about 5 received placebo; per-sample allocation not given. Samples were taken on day 63 after the first vaccine or placebo injection. The CDR3 totals 14 residues. Germline CDR1 ENHRY, CDR2 SYGVKD. The trim removed 10 bases at V and 7 bases at J, leaving 11 bases unmatched. These data are taken from a study of Ad26.COV2.S vaccination and SARS-CoV-2 variants. General study points: Spike-specific TCR breadth in vaccine recipients exceeded that seen in placebo recipients.

The assay was immunoSEQ multiplex PCR, and TCRdb's table has in-frame clones only and misses some. The sample holds fewer than 300,000 clones; more than 75% are singletons and the top ten take about 3.1%. The source of this sequence is a person between 18 and 65 years old who received the Ad26.COV2.S COVID-19 vaccine or a placebo. The chain combines TRBV10-3 with TRBJ1-5, with 9 bases identical to TRBD1. The sample consisted of peripheral blood, taken in a trial of Ad26.COV2.S vaccine versus placebo. The CDR3 DNA reads TGTGCCACCACAAGGACAGGGGTTGAACAGCCCCAGCATTTT. It codes for CATTRTGVEQPQHF.